Below, one TCR beta chain is given with its context. The antigen is undetermined. The sample originates from a study of T cell repertoires in cytomegalovirus infection. TCRdb called the reads again in MiXCR, with one record for every CDR3 protein. The sample consists of more than 90,000 distinct CDR3 sequences, around 10% of them appearing once. The CDR3 covers 15 residues. Trimming cost V 5 bases and J 7 bases; bases outside gene matches: 9. Per the germline V gene, CDR1 is SGHNT and CDR2 is YENEEA. The J gene is TRBJ2-1, the V gene TRBV11-3, with TRBD2 identical over 9 bases. The specimen sequenced was PBMCs, sequenced either directly or after in vitro stimulation (not recorded which). This sequence was found in a human donor in good health (CMV status not recorded). Some clones in this sample may be carry-over from other donors' samples. Written as DNA, the CDR3 is TGTGCCAGCAGCCAAGGCCATAGCGGGGGAAATGAGCAGTTCTTC. Protein: CASSQGHSGGNEQFF.